The next 10 T cell receptor beta chains were all read from a single sample in a study of blood T cells in healthy people across ages. A second PCR of 7 to 11 cycles used a sample-barcoded 5' primer and a J-beta primer mix. TCRdb re-called the 5' RACE reads through MiXCR, storing one row per CDR3 protein. The sample includes under 750,000 distinct CDR3 sequences, around 48% seen only once; the top ten take roughly 24%. Sequencing was performed on blood. Every receptor here comes from a man older than 75 in good health.

This clonotype was seen ten or more times. V and J are TRBV6-6 and TRBJ2-7; TRBD2 matches at 7 bases. The germline gives CDR1 MNHNY, CDR2 SVGAGI (reference sequence). Trimming took 6 bases from V and 2 from J; bases not matched to a gene: 13. The length of the CDR3 is 16 residues. In DNA form, the CDR3 reads TGTGCCAGCAGCTACGCCAGCGGGAATAACCCCTACGAGCAGTACTTC. Protein product: CASSYASGNNPYEQYF.

This clonotype occurred many times. The rearrangement links TRBV7-2 to TRBJ2-7; TRBD2 matches at 9 bases. In germline, CDR1 is SGHTA, CDR2 FQGNSA. CDR3 length: 15 residues. With 4 bases clipped from V and 2 bases from J, the junction kept 6 bases outside the gene matches. Here the CDR3 DNA reads TGTGCCAGCAGCTGGAAGCGGGGGGAGACCTACGAGCAGTACTTC. Protein product: CASSWKRGETYEQYF.

This clonotype was detected ten times or more. J is TRBJ1-2 and V is TRBV29-1; 9 nucleotides match TRBD1. V was pared by 7 bases and J by 6 bases, with 6 bases of the junction left unmatched. Germline lookup yields CDR1 SQVTM and CDR2 ANQGSEA. The CDR3 is 12 residues long. The CDR3 DNA sequence: TGCAGCGCTAACAGGGGGCAGGATGGCTACACCTTC. Its translation: CSANRGQDGYTF. Based on the CDR3 plus reference TRBV29-1 and TRBJ1-2, the full variable domain is SAVISQKPSRDICQRGTSLTIQCQVDSQVTMMFWYRQQPGQSLTLIATANQGSEATYESGFVIDKFPISRPNLTFSTLTVSNMSPEDSSIYLCSANRGQDGYTFGSGTRLTVV.

This clonotype was observed a few times. The CDR3 loop reads CASSLGLAGTGELFF. The CDR3 DNA is TGTGCCAGCAGCCTTGGACTAGCCGGGACCGGGGAGCTGTTTTTT. The chain carries TRBV6-2 or TRBV6-3 and TRBJ2-2, with 8 bases fitting TRBD2. The germline V gene has CDR1 MNHEY and CDR2 SVGEGT. Trimming cost V 6 bases and J 5 bases; bases outside gene matches: 8. The CDR3 runs to 15 residues.

The J gene is TRBJ1-4, the V gene TRBV4-3, with D possibly being TRBD1 (6 bases). The CDR3 is 16 amino acids. Germline CDR1 LGHNA, CDR2 YSLEER. V lost 0 bases and J 8 bases, leaving 16 bases between the germline ends. The CDR3 loop reads CASSQEGGRVTEKLFF. In DNA, the CDR3 is TGCGCCAGCAGCCAAGAGGGGGGCCGGGTGACCGAAAAACTGTTTTTT.

This clonotype has ten or more counts. The rearrangement links TRBV7-8 to TRBJ2-7; either TRBD1 or TRBD2 may supply D (6 bases each). The V and J ends lost 7 bases and 4 bases respectively, with 23 bases between them. Germline CDR1 SGHVS, CDR2 FQNEAQ. The CDR3 contains 16 residues. The CDR3 DNA is TGTGCCAGCATCCTAAACCGAGGGGGGCCTCAATACGAGCAGTACTTC. As protein: CASILNRGGPQYEQYF.

The chain couples TRBV10-3 to TRBJ2-5; D might be TRBD1 or TRBD2, each matching 6 bases. The CDR3 has 15 amino acids. Trimming shortened V by 3 bases and J by 3 bases, and 14 bases separated the two germline ends. In germline, CDR1 is ENHRY, CDR2 SYGVKD. CDR3 region: CAISDWQRGEETQYF. CDR3 in DNA: TGTGCCATCAGTGATTGGCAGAGGGGGGAAGAGACCCAGTACTTC.

The chain recombines TRBV20-1 with TRBJ2-1; no clear D gene. Trimming cost V 6 bases and J 0 bases, with 9 bases left between them. CDR1 is DFQATT, CDR2 SNEGSKA, per germline (reference sequence). The CDR3 totals 13 residues. CDR3 in amino acids: CSADPRSYNEQFF. The CDR3 DNA reads as TGCAGTGCGGACCCGCGCTCCTACAATGAGCAGTTCTTC.

This chain links TRBV5-5 with TRBJ2-5; D is undetermined. CDR1 and CDR2 from the germline V gene are SGHKS and YYEKEE (reference sequence). The CDR3 loop spans 17 amino acids. V was cut by 0 bases and J by 0 bases, with 15 bases left in between. This chain's CDR3 is CASSLGTRTKNQETQYF. CDR3 nucleotides: TGTGCCAGCAGCTTGGGAACTCGAACTAAAAACCAAGAGACCCAGTACTTC.

The V call is TRBV9, the J call TRBJ2-1; 10 nucleotides agree with TRBD1. CDR1 is SGDLS, CDR2 YYNGEE, per germline. V gave up 0 bases and J gave up 9 bases; unmatched junction bases: 15. This CDR3 contains 18 residues. The chain's CDR3 is CASSVGGPGTGDRGEQFF. The CDR3 DNA sequence: TGTGCCAGCAGCGTAGGGGGCCCCGGGACAGGGGATCGAGGTGAGCAGTTCTTC.